Listed here are 5 T cell receptor beta chains from one sample, sequenced in a study of T cells in Graves' hyperthyroidism and ophthalmopathy. RNA transcripts provided the source from which TCR beta CDR3 regions were amplified. The HTBI set primed first-round TCR CDR3 RT-PCR. TCRdb passed the multiplex PCR reads through MiXCR, listing each CDR3 protein once. The data contain roughly 300,000 distinct CDR3 sequences, about 25% of them seen just once; the ten biggest clones take up approximately 30%. Sequencing was done on a sample of blood. The receptors originated from a man between 40 and 49 years old with Graves' hyperthyroidism that later progressed to Graves' ophthalmopathy.

In its sample, this clonotype was seen many times. V is TRBV12-3 or TRBV12-4 and J is TRBJ2-7; 8 bases match TRBD2. With V trimmed by 6 bases and J by 7 bases, 14 bases remained unmatched. The CDR3 covers 15 residues. The chain's CDR3 is CASSMSGSDVREQYF. The CDR3, as DNA: TGTGCCAGCAGCATGAGCGGGAGTGACGTGAGGGAGCAGTACTTC.

This clonotype was seen repeatedly, ten times or more. The V and J genes are TRBV20-1 and TRBJ2-3; TRBD2 matches at 7 bases. The CDR3 is made up of 11 amino acids. Losses at the gene ends were 6 bases for V and 6 bases for J; bases not matched to a gene: 3. In germline, CDR1 is DFQATT, CDR2 SNEGSKA (reference sequence). The CDR3 DNA reads TGCAGTGCCCGAGCGGGGGATACGCAGTATTTT. Protein: CSARAGDTQYF.

This clonotype was counted at least ten times. The chain employs TRBV27 and TRBJ2-2; no reliable D call. The ends were cut back, 8 bases at V and 4 bases at J, with 11 bases in the middle. CDR3 length: 13 residues. CDR1 and CDR2 (germline): MNHEY, SMNVEV (reference sequence). The CDR3 DNA sequence: TGTGCCAGCCGCATGGGGATCACCGGGGAGCTGTTTTTT. This translates into CASRMGITGELFF.

This clonotype was seen repeatedly, ten times or more. This chain uses TRBV24-1 with TRBJ2-5; 13 bases fit TRBD2. The CDR3 extends over 18 amino acids. Germline CDR1 reads KGHDR; CDR2 reads SFDVKD. J was trimmed by 5 bases and V by 7 bases; bases with no gene match: 15. The CDR3 loop is CATSGQGGLAGARETQYF. CDR3 DNA: TGTGCCACCAGCGGACAGGGTGGACTAGCGGGAGCTAGGGAGACCCAGTACTTC.

This clonotype was seen many times. One end of the junction is discordant with germline, which a read error may explain. The chain links TRBV19 to TRBJ1-5; TRBD1 is a possible D gene (5 bases). CDR1 LNHDA and CDR2 SQIVND come from the germline V gene (reference sequence). This CDR3 spans 18 amino acids. CDR3: CASSMGRYSTHPNQSQHF. CDR3 in DNA: TGTGCCAGTAGTATGGGGCGATATTCGACGCACCCAAATCAGTCCCAGCATTTT.